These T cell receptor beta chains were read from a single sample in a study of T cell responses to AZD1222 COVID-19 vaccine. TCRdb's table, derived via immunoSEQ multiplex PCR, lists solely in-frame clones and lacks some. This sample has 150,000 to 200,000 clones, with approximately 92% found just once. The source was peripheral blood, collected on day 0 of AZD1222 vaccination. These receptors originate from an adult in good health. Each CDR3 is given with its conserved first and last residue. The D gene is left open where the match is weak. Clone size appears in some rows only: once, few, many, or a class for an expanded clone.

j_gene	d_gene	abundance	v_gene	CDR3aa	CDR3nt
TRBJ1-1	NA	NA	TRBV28	CSTNGGTEAFF	TGTTCTACTAACGGGGGCACTGAAGCTTTCTTT
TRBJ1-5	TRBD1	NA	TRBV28	CASSTQGVQPQHF	TGTGCCAGCAGCACTCAGGGGGTCCAGCCCCAGCATTTT
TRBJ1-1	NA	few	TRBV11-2	CASSPNSYMNTEAFF	TGTGCCAGCAGCCCAAACAGCTATATGAACACTGAAGCTTTCTTT
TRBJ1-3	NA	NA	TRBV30	CAWGKGNTIYF	TGTGCCTGGGGTAAAGGAAACACCATATATTTT
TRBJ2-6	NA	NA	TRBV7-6	CASSPQGAGANVLTF	TGTGCCAGCAGTCCACAGGGAGCTGGGGCCAACGTCCTGACTTTC
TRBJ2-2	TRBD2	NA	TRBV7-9	CASSLAGLAGGPGGELFF	TGTGCCAGCAGCTTAGCGGGACTAGCGGGAGGGCCCGGCGGGGAGCTGTTTTTT
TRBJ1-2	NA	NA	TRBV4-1	CASSQDGGGYTF	TGCGCCAGCAGCCAAGACGGGGGAGGCTACACCTTC
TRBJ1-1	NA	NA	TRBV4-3	CASSQGWGNTEAFF	TGCGCCAGCAGCCAGGGCTGGGGGAACACTGAAGCTTTCTTT
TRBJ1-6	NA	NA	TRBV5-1	CASSLVAGSAPLHF	TGCGCCAGCAGCTTGGTAGCAGGCAGTGCACCCCTCCACTTT
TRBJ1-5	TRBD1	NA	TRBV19	CASSVRDSSNQPQHF	TGTGCCAGTAGTGTCAGGGACAGTAGCAATCAGCCCCAGCATTTT
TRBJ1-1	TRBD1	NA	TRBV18	CASSLGTGHTEAFF	TGTGCCAGCTCACTAGGGACAGGTCACACCGAAGCTTTCTTT
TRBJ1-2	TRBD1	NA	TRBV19	CASSNPDRDTNYGYTF	TGTGCCAGTAGTAACCCGGACAGGGATACTAACTATGGCTACACCTTC
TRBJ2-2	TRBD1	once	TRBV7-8	CASIVSLQGANTGELFF	TGTGCCAGCATCGTATCGTTGCAGGGGGCCAACACCGGGGAGCTGTTTTTT
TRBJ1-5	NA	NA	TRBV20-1	CSASIVGPHNQPQHF	TGCAGTGCTAGTATAGTGGGACCCCACAATCAGCCCCAGCATTTT
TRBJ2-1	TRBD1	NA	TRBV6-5	CASRNRGSYNEQFF	TGTGCCAGCAGGAACAGGGGGTCCTACAATGAGCAGTTCTTC
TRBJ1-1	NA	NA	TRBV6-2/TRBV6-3	CASSSDRNTEAFF	TGTGCCAGCAGTTCGGACAGAAACACTGAAGCTTTCTTT
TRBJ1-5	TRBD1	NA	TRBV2	CASSRDSRSNQPQHF	TGTGCCAGCAGTAGGGACAGTCGTAGCAATCAGCCCCAGCATTTT
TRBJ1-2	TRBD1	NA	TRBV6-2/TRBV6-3	CASSFRDRDYGYTF	TGTGCCAGCAGTTTCCGGGACAGGGACTATGGCTACACCTTC
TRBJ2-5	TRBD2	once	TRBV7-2	CASSSRSGRGETQYF	TGTGCCAGCAGCTCTCGTAGCGGGAGGGGAGAGACCCAGTACTTC
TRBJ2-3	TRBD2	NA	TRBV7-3	CASSLGGSLAGSLRDTQYF	TGTGCCAGCAGCTTAGGTGGTAGTCTAGCGGGGTCCCTACGCGATACGCAGTATTTT
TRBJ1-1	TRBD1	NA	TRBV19	CASSIDNTQGAGTEAFF	TGTGCCAGTAGTATAGACAACACACAGGGGGCTGGGACTGAAGCTTTCTTT
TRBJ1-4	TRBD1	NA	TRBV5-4	CASSLSIGQGSEKLFF	TGTGCCAGCAGCTTGTCAATTGGACAGGGAAGTGAAAAACTGTTTTTT
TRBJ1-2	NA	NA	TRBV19	CASSYNQAKNYGYTF	TGTGCCAGTAGTTACAACCAGGCTAAGAACTATGGCTACACCTTC
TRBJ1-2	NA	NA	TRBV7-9	CASTYLGRGDYGYTF	TGTGCCAGCACTTATTTGGGGAGAGGCGACTATGGCTACACCTTC
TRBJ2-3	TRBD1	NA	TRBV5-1	CASSYMTGNTDTQYF	TGCGCCAGCAGCTACATGACAGGGAATACAGATACGCAGTATTTT
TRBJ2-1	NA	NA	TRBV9	CASSAARFGNEQFF	TGTGCCAGCAGCGCCGCCAGATTCGGCAATGAGCAGTTCTTC
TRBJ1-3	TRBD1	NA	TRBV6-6	CASSLYRGPQAGNTIYF	TGTGCCAGCAGTCTATATAGGGGGCCACAAGCTGGAAACACCATATATTTT
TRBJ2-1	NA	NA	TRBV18	CASSPRSGAEQFF	TGTGCCAGCTCACCACGGTCGGGCGCTGAGCAGTTCTTC
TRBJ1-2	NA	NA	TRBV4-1	CASSQFWDPRHGYTF	TGCGCCAGCAGCCAATTCTGGGACCCTCGCCATGGCTACACCTTC
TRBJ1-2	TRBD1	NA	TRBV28	CASNQPGTGRDYGYTF	TGTGCCAGCAATCAACCAGGGACAGGGCGGGACTATGGCTACACCTTC
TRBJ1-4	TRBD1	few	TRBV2	CASSAQGARPEKLFF	TGTGCCAGCAGTGCCCAGGGGGCTAGGCCTGAAAAACTGTTTTTT
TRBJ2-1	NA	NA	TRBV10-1	CASSEGGSSYNEQFF	TGCGCCAGCAGTGAGGGCGGCAGCTCCTACAATGAGCAGTTCTTC
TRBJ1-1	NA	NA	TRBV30	CAWGRVNTEAFF	TGTGCCTGGGGAAGGGTTAACACTGAAGCTTTCTTT
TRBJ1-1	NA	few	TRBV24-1	CATAQGGGGTEAFF	TGTGCCACCGCCCAGGGAGGGGGTGGTACTGAAGCTTTCTTT
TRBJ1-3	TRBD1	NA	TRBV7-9	CASPGTAVNTIYF	TGTGCCAGCCCCGGGACAGCGGTCAACACCATATATTTT
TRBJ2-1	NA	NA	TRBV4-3	CASSQVGSLYEQFF	TGCGCCAGCAGCCAAGTGGGGTCACTATATGAGCAGTTCTTC
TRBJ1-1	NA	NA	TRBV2	CASRRINTEAFF	TGTGCCAGCAGGCGCATCAACACTGAAGCTTTCTTT
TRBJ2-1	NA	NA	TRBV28	CASSFRDSGLNEQFF	TGTGCCAGCAGTTTCCGGGACTCGGGTCTGAATGAGCAGTTCTTC
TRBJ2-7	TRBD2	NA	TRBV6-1	CASSEALRSTAGLGEQYF	TGTGCCAGCAGTGAAGCGCTTCGGTCTACAGCGGGGTTGGGCGAGCAGTACTTC
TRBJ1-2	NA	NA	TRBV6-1	CASSEAPGDYGYTF	TGTGCCAGCAGTGAAGCGCCAGGGGACTATGGCTACACCTTC
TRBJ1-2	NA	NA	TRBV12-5	CASGPDSGMGYTF	TGTGCTAGTGGACCCGACTCAGGGATGGGCTACACCTTC
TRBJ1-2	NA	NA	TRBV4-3	CASSQDTAGVVSFGYTF	TGCGCCAGCAGCCAAGACACCGCAGGGGTTGTTTCGTTTGGCTACACCTTC
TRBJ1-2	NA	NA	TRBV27	CASSSNPALGGYTF	TGTGCCAGCAGCTCGAACCCGGCCCTGGGGGGCTACACCTTC
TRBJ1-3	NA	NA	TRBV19	CASSIGESSGNTIYF	TGTGCCAGTAGTATCGGCGAGTCCTCTGGAAACACCATATATTTT
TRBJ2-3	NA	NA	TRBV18	CASSDTGYTDTQYF	TGTGCCAGCTCGGATACAGGCTACACAGATACGCAGTATTTT
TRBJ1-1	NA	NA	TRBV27	CASSLKGAEAFF	TGTGCCAGCAGTTTGAAGGGGGCTGAAGCTTTCTTT
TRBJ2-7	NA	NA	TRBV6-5	CASESSVLSYEQYF	TGTGCCAGCGAATCTAGCGTCCTCTCCTACGAGCAGTACTTC
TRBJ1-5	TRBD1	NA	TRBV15	CATSPRDRGVQPQHF	TGTGCCACCAGCCCCCGGGACAGGGGGGTGCAGCCCCAGCATTTT
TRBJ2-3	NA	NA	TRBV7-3	CASSFGGSTDTQYF	TGTGCCAGCAGCTTCGGCGGTAGCACAGATACGCAGTATTTT
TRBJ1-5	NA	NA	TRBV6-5	CASRDSGNQPQHF	TGTGCCAGCAGGGACTCAGGCAATCAGCCCCAGCATTTT
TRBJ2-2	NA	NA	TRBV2	CASSDPDLPTGELFF	TGTGCCAGCAGTGATCCGGACTTACCTACCGGGGAGCTGTTTTTT
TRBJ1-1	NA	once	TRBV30	CAWSAPTGSWEPETEAFF	TGTGCCTGGAGTGCACCAACAGGGAGTTGGGAACCTGAGACTGAAGCTTTCTTT
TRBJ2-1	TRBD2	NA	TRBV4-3	CASSQDLGSGAPYNEQFF	TGCGCCAGCAGCCAAGATCTCGGTAGCGGGGCTCCCTACAATGAGCAGTTCTTC
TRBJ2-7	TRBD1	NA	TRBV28	CASIQQGSSYEQYF	TGTGCCAGCATTCAACAGGGGAGCTCCTACGAGCAGTACTTC
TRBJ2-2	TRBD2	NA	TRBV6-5	CASSLGTSSVGELFF	TGTGCCAGCAGTCTCGGGACTAGCAGTGTCGGGGAGCTGTTTTTT
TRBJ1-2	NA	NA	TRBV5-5	CASSLPAGEYYGYTF	TGTGCCAGCAGCCTCCCGGCAGGGGAGTACTATGGCTACACCTTC